This T cell receptor (beta chain) is drawn from a study of blood T cell repertoires in COVID-19. The method was immunoSEQ multiplex PCR; TCRdb's version includes in-frame clones alone and lacks a portion of them. The data contain 250,000 or so clones, approximately 86% of them singletons. What the recovered Cohort 3 donors had was two negative PCRs, clearance, or symptom resolution. V lost 2 bases, J lost 6 bases, and 16 bases stayed unmatched. The CDR3 loop spans 18 amino acids. Germline CDR1 WSHSY, CDR2 SAAADI. V and J are TRBV10-2 and TRBJ2-1, with 7 bases fitting TRBD1. The sequenced sample consisted of PBMCs or T cells enriched from blood (not recorded which). The clonotype originates from a woman younger than 30 who had recovered from COVID-19. The CDR3 region is CASSEHNPGQTSGNEQFF. CDR3 in DNA: TGCGCCAGCAGTGAGCATAACCCGGGACAGACCAGCGGCAATGAGCAGTTCTTC.